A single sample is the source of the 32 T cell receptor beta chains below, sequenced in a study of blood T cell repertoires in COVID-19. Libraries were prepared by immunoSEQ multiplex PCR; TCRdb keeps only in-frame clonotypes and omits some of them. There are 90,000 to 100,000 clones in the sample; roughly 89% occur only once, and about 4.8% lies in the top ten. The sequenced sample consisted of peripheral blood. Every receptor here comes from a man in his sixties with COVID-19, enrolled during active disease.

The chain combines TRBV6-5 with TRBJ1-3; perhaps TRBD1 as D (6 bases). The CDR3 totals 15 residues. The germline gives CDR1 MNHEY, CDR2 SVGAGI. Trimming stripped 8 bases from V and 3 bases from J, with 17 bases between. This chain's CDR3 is CASSVAGALGNTIYF. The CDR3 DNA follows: TGTGCCAGCTCAGTTGCGGGGGCGCTTGGAAACACCATATATTTT.

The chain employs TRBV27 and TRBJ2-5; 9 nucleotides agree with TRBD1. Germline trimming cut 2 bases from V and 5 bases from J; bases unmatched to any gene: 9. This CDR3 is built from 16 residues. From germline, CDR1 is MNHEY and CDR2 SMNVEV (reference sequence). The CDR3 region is CASSLGGTGSGETQYF. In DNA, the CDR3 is TGTGCCAGCAGTTTAGGGGGGACAGGGAGTGGGGAGACCCAGTACTTC.

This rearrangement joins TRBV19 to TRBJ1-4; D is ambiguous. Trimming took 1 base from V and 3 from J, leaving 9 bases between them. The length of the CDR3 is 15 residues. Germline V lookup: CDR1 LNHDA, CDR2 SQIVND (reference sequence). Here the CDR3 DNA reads TGTGCCAGTAGTATAGTACAAGGAGCTAATGAAAAACTGTTTTTT. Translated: CASSIVQGANEKLFF.

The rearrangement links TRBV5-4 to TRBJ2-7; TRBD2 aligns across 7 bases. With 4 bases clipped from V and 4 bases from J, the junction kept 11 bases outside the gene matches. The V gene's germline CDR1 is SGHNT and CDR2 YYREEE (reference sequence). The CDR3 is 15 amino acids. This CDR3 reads CASSRPTGGTYEQYF. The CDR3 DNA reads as TGTGCCAGCAGCCGCCCGACGGGGGGAACTTACGAGCAGTACTTC.

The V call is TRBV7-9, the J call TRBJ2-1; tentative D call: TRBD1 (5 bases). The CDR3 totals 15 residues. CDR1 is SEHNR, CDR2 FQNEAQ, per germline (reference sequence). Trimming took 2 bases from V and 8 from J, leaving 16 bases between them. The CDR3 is CASSLRGSGEHEQFF. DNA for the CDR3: TGTGCCAGCAGCTTAAGGGGTTCGGGCGAACATGAGCAGTTCTTC.

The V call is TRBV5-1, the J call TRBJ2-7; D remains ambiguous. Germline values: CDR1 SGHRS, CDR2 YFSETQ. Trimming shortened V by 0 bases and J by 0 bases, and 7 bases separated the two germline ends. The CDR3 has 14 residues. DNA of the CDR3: TGCGCCAGCAGCTTGGAACGGAGCTCCTACGAGCAGTACTTC. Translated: CASSLERSSYEQYF.

The CDR3 here is CASSVDSGSFYEQYF. For the CDR3, the DNA is TGTGCCAGCAGCGTAGATAGCGGGAGTTTCTACGAGCAGTACTTC. The genes are TRBV9 and TRBJ2-7, with 9 bases aligning to TRBD2. The CDR3 runs to 15 residues. With V trimmed by 0 bases and J by 3 bases, 4 bases remained unmatched. CDR1 and CDR2 (germline): SGDLS, YYNGEE.

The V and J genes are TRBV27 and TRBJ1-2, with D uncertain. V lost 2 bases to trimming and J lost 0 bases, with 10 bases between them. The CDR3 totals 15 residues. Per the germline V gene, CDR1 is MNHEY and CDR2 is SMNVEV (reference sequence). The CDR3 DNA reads TGTGCCAGCAGTTTAGCGGGCCCCTCTAACTATGGCTACACCTTC. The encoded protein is CASSLAGPSNYGYTF.

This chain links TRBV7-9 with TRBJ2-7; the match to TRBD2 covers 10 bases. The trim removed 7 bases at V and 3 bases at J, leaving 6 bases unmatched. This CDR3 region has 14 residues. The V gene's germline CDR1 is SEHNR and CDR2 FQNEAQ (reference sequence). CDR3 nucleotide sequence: TGTGCCAGCACCCCTAGCGGGAGCGGCTACGAGCAGTACTTC. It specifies CASTPSGSGYEQYF. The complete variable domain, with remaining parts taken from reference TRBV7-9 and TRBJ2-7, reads DTGVSQNPRHKITKRGQNVTFRCDPISEHNRLYWYRQTLGQGPEFLTYFQNEAQLEKSRLLSDRFSAERPKGSFSTLEIQRTEQGDSAMYLCASTPSGSGYEQYFGPGTRLTVT.

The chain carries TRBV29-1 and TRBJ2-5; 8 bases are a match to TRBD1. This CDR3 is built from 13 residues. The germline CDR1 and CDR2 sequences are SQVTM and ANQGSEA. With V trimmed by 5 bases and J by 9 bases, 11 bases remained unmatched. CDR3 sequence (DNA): TGCAGCGTTCGATGGACAGGGCAGGCGGCCCAGTACTTC. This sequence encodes CSVRWTGQAAQYF. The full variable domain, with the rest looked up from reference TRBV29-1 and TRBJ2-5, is SAVISQKPSRDICQRGTSLTIQCQVDSQVTMMFWYRQQPGQSLTLIATANQGSEATYESGFVIDKFPISRPNLTFSTLTVSNMSPEDSSIYLCSVRWTGQAAQYFGPGTRLLVL.

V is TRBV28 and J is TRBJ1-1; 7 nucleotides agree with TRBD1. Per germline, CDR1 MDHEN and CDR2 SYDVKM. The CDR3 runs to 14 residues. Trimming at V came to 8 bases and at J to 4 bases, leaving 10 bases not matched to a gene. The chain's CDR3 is CASEGADRVTEAFF. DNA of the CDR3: TGTGCCAGCGAAGGAGCAGACAGGGTCACTGAAGCTTTCTTT.

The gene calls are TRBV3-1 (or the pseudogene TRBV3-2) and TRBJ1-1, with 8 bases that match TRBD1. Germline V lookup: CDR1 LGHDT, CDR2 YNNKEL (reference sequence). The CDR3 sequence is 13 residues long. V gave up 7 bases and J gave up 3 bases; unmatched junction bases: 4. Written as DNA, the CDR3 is TGTGCCAGCAACACAGGGGGGTACACTGAAGCTTTCTTT. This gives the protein CASNTGGYTEAFF.

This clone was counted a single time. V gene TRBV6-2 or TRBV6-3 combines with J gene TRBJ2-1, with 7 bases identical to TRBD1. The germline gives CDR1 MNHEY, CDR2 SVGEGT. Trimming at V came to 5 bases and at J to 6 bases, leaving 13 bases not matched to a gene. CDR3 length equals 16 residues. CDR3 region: CASSPNTGDEGNEQFF. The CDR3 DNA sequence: TGTGCCAGCAGTCCAAACACAGGGGACGAGGGCAATGAGCAGTTCTTC.

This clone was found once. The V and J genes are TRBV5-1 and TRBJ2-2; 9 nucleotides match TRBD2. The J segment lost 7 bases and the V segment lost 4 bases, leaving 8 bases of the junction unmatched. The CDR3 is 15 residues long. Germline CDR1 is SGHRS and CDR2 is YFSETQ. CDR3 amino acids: CASSPPGLAIGELFF. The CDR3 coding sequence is TGCGCCAGCAGCCCTCCGGGACTAGCAATCGGGGAGCTGTTTTTT.

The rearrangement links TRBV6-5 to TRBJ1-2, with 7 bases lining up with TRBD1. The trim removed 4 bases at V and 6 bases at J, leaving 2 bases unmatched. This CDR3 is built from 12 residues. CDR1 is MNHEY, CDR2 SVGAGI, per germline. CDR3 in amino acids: CASSSRGNGYTF. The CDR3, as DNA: TGTGCCAGCAGTTCCAGGGGGAATGGCTACACCTTC.

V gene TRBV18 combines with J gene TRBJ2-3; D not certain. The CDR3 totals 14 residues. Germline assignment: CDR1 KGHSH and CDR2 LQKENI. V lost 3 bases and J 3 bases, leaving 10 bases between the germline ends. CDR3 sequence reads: CASSPPTRTDTQYF. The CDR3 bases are TGTGCCAGCTCACCCCCTACCCGGACAGATACGCAGTATTTT.

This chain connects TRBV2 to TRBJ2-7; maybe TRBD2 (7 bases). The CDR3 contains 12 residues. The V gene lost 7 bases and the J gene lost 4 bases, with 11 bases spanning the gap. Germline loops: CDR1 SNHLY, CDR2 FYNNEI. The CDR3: CASKGGGYEQYF. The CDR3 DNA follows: TGTGCCAGCAAGGGAGGGGGGTACGAGCAGTACTTC. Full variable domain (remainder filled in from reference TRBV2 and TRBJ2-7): EPEVTQTPSHQVTQMGQEVILRCVPISNHLYFYWYRQILGQKVEFLVSFYNNEISEKSEIFDDQFSVERPDGSNFTLKIRSTKLEDSAMYFCASKGGGYEQYFGPGTRLTVT.

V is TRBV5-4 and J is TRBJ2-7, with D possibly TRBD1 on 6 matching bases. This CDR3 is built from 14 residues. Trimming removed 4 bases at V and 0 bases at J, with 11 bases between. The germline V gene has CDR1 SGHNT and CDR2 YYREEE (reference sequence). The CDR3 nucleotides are TGTGCCAGCAGCGCCTGGGACACCTCCTACGAGCAGTACTTC. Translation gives CASSAWDTSYEQYF.

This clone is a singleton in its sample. CDR3 in amino acids: CASSPRATSKPYEQYF. CDR3 DNA sequence: TGTGCCAGCAGCCCGAGGGCGACATCCAAACCCTACGAGCAGTACTTC. This sequence joins TRBV7-9 and TRBJ2-7; a possible D gene is TRBD2 (5 bases). V lost 5 bases, J lost 2 bases, and 19 bases lay in between. This CDR3 spans 16 amino acids. In germline, CDR1 is SEHNR, CDR2 FQNEAQ (reference sequence).

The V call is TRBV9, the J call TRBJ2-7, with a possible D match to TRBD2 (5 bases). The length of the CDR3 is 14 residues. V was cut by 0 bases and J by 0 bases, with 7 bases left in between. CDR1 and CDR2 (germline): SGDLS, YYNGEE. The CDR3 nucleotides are TGTGCCAGCAGCGTAGGAGGGCACTCCTACGAGCAGTACTTC. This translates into CASSVGGHSYEQYF.

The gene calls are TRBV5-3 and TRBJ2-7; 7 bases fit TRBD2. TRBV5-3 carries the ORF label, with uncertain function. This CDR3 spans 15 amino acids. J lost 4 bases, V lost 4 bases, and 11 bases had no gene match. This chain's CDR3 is CARSPLGGRAYEQYF. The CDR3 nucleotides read TGTGCCAGAAGCCCCTTGGGGGGGAGGGCATACGAGCAGTACTTC.

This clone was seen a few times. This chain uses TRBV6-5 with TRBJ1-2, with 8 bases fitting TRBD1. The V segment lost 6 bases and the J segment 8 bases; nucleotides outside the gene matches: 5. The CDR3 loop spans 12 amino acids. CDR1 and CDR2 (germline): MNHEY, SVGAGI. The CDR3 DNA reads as TGTGCCAGCAGCGGACAGGGAGGGGGCTACACCTTC. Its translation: CASSGQGGGYTF.

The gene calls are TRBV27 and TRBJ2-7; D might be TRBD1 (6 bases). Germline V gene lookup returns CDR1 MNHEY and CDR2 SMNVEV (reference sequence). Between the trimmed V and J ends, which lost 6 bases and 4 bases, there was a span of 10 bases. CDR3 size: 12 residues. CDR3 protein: CASSLTGYEQYF. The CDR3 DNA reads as TGTGCCAGCAGCTTAACAGGGTACGAGCAGTACTTC.

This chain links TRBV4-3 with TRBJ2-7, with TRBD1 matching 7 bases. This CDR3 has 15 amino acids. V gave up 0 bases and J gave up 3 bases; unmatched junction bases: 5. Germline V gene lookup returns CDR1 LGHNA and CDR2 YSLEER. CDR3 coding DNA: TGCGCCAGCAGCCAAGATCGTACAGGGGACTACGAGCAGTACTTC. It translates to CASSQDRTGDYEQYF.

In DNA form, the CDR3 reads TGTGCCAACGCTTCCTTTCAGACAGACCCTCACACTGAAGCTTTCTTT. Its translation is CANASFQTDPHTEAFF. The genes are TRBV6-9 and TRBJ1-1; maybe TRBD1 (5 bases). The CDR3 is 16 residues long. Per the germline V gene, CDR1 is MNHGY and CDR2 is SVAAGI. The V end lost 10 bases, the J end lost 3 bases, and 24 bases lay between the germline ends.

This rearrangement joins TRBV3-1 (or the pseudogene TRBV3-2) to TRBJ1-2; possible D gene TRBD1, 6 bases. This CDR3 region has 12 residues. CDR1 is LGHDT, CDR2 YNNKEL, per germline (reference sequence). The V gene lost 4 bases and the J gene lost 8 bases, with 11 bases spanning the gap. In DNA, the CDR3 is TGTGCCAGCAGCCCTGGGGGCAGGGGCTACACCTTC. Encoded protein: CASSPGGRGYTF.

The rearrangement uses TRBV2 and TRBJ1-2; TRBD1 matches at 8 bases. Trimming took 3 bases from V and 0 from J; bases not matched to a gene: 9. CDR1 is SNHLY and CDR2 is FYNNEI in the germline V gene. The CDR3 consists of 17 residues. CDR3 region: CASSDRGPDWPNYGYTF. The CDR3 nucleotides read TGTGCCAGCAGTGACAGGGGGCCCGACTGGCCTAACTATGGCTACACCTTC.

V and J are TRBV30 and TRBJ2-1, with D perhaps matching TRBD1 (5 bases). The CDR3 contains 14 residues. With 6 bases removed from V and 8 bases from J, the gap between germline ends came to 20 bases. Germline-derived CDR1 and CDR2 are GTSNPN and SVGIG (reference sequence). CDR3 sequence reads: CACPGKFQGDEQFF. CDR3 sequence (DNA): TGTGCCTGCCCTGGGAAGTTCCAGGGCGATGAGCAGTTCTTC. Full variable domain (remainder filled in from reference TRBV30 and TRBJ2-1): SQTIHQWPATLVQPVGSPLSLECTVEGTSNPNLYWYRQAAGRGLQLLFYSVGIGQISSEVPQNLSASRPQDRQFILSSKKLLLSDSGFYLCACPGKFQGDEQFFGPGTRLTVL.

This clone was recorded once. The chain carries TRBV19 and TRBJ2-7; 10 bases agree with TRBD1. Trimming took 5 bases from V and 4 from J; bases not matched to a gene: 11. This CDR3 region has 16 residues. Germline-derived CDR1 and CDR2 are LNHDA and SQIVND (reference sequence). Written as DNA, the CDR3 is TGTGCCAGTAGTTCCCCCCGGGACAGGGGTTTTTACGAGCAGTACTTC. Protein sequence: CASSSPRDRGFYEQYF. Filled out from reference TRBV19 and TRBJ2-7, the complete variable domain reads DGGITQSPKYLFRKEGQNVTLSCEQNLNHDAMYWYRQDPGQGLRLIYYSQIVNDFQKGDIAEGYSVSREKKESFPLTVTSAQKNPTAFYLCASSSPRDRGFYEQYFGPGTRLTVT.

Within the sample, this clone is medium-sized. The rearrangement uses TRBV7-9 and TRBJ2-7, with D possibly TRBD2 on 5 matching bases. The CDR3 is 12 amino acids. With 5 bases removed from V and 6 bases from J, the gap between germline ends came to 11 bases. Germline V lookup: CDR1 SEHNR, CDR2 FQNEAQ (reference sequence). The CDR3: CASSADYLEQYF. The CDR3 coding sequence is TGTGCCAGCAGCGCAGACTACCTCGAGCAGTACTTC. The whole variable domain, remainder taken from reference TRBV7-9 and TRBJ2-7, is DTGVSQNPRHKITKRGQNVTFRCDPISEHNRLYWYRQTLGQGPEFLTYFQNEAQLEKSRLLSDRFSAERPKGSFSTLEIQRTEQGDSAMYLCASSADYLEQYFGPGTRLTVT.

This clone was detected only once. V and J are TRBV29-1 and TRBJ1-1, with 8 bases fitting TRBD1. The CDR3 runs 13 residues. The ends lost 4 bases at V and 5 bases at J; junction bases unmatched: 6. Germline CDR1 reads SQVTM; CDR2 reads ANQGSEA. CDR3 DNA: TGCAGCGTTGCCTCGAGGACAGGGACTGAAGCTTTCTTT. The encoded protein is CSVASRTGTEAFF.

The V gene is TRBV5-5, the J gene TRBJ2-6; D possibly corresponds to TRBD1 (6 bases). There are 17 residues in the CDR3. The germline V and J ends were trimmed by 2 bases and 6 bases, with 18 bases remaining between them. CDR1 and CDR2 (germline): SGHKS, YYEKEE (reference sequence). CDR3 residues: CASSFLAGARLANVLTF. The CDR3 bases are TGTGCCAGCAGCTTTTTAGCAGGGGCTCGATTGGCCAACGTCCTGACTTTC.